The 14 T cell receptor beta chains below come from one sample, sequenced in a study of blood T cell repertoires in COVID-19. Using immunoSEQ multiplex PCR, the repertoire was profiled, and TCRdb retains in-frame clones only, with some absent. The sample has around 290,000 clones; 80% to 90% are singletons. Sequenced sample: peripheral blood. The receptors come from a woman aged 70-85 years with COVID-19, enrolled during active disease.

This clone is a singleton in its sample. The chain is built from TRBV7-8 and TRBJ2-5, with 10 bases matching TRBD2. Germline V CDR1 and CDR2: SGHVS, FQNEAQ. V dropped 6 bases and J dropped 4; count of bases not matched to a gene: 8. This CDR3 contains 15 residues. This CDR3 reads CASRSRAGGIETQYF. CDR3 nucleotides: TGTGCCAGCAGATCTCGAGCGGGGGGGATAGAGACCCAGTACTTC.

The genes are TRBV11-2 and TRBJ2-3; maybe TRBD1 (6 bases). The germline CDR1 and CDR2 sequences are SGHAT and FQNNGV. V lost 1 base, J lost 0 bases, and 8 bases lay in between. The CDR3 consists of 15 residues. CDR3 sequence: CASSLGGPSTDTQYF. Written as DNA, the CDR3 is TGTGCCAGCAGCTTAGGGGGGCCTAGCACAGATACGCAGTATTTT.

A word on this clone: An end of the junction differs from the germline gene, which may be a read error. In DNA form, the CDR3 reads TGTGCCTGGAGAGTAGGAGGGAGAGTCACCTTC. It codes for CAWRVGGRVTF. The chain links TRBV30 to TRBJ2-4; D might be TRBD2 (6 bases). From germline, CDR1 is GTSNPN and CDR2 SVGIG (reference sequence). The CDR3 length is 11 residues.

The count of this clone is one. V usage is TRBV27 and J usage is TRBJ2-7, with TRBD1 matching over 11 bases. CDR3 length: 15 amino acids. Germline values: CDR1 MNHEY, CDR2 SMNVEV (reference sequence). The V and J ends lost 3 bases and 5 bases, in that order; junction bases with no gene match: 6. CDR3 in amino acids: CASSFSDRGQNEQYF. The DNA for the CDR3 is TGTGCCAGCAGTTTCTCGGACAGGGGGCAAAACGAGCAGTACTTC.

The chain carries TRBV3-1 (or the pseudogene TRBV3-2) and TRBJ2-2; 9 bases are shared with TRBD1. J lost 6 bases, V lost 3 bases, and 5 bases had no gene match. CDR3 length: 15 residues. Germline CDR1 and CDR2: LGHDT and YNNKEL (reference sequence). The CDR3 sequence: CASSQGTGRAGELFF. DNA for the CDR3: TGTGCCAGCAGCCAGGGGACAGGGAGAGCCGGGGAGCTGTTTTTT.

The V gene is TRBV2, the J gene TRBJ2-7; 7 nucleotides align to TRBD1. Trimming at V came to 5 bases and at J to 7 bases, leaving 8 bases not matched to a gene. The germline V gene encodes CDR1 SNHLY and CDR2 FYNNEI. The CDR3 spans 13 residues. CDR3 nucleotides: TGTGCCAGCAGTACACGACAGGGTGGGGAGCAGTACTTC. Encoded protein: CASSTRQGGEQYF.

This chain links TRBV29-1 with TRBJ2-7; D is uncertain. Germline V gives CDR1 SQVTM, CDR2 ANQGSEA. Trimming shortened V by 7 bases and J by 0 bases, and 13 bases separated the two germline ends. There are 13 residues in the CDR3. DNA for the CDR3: TGCAGCGGCATGGGCCCAACCTCCTACGAGCAGTACTTC. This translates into CSGMGPTSYEQYF.

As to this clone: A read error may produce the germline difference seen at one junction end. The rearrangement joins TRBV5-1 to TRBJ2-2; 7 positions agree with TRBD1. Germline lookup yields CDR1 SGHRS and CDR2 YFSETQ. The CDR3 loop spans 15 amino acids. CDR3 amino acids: CASTLRQGNTGELFF. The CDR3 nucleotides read TGCGCCAGCACCTTGAGACAGGGGAACACCGGGGAGCTGTTTTTT. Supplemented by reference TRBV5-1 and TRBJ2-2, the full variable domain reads KAGVTQTPRYLIKTRGQQVTLSCSPISGHRSVSWYQQTPGQGLQFLFEYFSETQRNKGNFPGRFSGRQFSNSRSEMNVSTLELGDSALYLCASTLRQGNTGELFFGEGSRLTVL.

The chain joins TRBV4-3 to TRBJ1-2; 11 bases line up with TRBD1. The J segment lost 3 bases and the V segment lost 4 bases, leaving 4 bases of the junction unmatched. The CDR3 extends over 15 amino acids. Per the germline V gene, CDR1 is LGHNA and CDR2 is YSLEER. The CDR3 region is CASSLWTGGDYGYTF. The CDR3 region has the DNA TGCGCCAGCAGCCTATGGACAGGGGGCGACTATGGCTACACCTTC.

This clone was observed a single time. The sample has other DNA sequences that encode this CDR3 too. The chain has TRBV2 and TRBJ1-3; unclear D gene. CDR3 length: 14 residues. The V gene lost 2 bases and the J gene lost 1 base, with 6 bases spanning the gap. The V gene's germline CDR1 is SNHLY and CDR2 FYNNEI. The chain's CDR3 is CASSETGSGNTIYF. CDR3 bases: TGTGCCAGCAGTGAAACGGGATCTGGAAACACCATATATTTT. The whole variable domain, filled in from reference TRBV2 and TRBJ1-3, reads EPEVTQTPSHQVTQMGQEVILRCVPISNHLYFYWYRQILGQKVEFLVSFYNNEISEKSEIFDDQFSVERPDGSNFTLKIRSTKLEDSAMYFCASSETGSGNTIYFGEGSWLTVV.

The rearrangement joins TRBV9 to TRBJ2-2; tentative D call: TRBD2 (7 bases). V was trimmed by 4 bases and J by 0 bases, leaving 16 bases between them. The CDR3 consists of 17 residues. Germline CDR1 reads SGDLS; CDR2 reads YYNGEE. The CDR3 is CASSPPRGGPNTGELFF. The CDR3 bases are TGTGCCAGCAGCCCCCCTCGCGGGGGCCCGAACACCGGGGAGCTGTTTTTT.

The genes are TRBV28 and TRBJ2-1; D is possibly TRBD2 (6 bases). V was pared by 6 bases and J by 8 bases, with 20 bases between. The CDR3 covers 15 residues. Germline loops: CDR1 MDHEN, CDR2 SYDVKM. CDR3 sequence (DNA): TGTGCCAGCAGCGATCCGGGGGTGCGGAGCGATGAGCAGTTCTTC. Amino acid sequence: CASSDPGVRSDEQFF.

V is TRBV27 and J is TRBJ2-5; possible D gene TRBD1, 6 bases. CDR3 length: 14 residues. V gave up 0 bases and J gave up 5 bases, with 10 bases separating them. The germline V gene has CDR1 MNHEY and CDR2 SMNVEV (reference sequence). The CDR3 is CASSLSIRGETQYF. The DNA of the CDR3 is TGTGCCAGCAGTTTATCGATAAGGGGGGAGACCCAGTACTTC.

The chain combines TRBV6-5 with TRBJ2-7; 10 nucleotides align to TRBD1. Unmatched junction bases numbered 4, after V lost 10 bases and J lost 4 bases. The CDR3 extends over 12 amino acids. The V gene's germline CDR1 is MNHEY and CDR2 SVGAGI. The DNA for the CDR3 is TGTGCCACCGGGACAGGGGAATACGAGCAGTACTTC. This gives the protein CATGTGEYEQYF.